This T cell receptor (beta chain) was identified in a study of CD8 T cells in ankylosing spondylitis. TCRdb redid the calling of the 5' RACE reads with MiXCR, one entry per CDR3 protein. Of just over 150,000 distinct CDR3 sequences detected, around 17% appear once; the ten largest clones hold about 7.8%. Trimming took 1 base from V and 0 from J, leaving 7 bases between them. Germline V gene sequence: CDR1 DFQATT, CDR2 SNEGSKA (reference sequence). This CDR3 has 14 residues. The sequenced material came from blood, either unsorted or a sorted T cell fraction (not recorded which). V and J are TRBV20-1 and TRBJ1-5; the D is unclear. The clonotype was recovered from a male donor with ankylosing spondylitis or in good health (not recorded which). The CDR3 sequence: CSARGRNSNQPQHF. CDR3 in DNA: TGCAGTGCTAGAGGCAGAAATAGCAATCAGCCCCAGCATTTT.